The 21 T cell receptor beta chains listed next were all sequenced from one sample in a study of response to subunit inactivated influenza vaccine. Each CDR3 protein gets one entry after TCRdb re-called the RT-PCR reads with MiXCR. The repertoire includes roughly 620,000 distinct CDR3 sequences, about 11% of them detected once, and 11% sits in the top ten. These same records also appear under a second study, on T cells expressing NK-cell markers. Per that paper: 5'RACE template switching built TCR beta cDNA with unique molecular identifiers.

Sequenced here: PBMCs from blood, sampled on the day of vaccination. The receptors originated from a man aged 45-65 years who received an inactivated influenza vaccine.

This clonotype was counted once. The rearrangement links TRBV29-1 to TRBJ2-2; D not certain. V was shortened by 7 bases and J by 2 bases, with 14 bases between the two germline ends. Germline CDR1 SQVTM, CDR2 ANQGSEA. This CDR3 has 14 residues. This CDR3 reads CSASKGPNTGELFF. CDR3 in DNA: TGCAGCGCAAGTAAAGGACCTAACACCGGGGAGCTGTTTTTT.

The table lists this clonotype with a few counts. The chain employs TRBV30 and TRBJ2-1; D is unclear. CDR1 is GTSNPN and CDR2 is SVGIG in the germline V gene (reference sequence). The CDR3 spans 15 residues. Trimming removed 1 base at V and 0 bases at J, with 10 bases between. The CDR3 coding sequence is TGTGCCTGGAGTGCCGGGTCCAGCTCCTACAATGAGCAGTTCTTC. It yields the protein CAWSAGSSSYNEQFF.

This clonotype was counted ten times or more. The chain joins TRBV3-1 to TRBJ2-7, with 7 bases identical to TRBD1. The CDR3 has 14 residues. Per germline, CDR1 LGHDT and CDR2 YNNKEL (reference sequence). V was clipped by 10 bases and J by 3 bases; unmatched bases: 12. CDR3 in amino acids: CATQQGPSFYEQYF. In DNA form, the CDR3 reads TGTGCCACCCAACAGGGGCCATCATTCTACGAGCAGTACTTC.

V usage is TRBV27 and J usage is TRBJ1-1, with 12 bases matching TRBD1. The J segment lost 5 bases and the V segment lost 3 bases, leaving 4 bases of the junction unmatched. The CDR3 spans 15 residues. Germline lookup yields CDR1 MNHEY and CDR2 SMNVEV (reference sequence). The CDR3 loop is CASSLGQGALTEAFF. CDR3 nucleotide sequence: TGTGCCAGCAGTTTGGGACAGGGGGCTTTAACTGAAGCTTTCTTT.

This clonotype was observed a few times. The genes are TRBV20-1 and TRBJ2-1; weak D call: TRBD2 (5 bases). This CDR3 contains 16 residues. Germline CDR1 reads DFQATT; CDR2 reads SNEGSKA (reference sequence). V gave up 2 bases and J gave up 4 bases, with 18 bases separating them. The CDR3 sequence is CSARSPGGLGYNEQFF. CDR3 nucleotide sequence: TGCAGTGCTAGATCCCCCGGCGGGCTCGGGTACAATGAGCAGTTCTTC.

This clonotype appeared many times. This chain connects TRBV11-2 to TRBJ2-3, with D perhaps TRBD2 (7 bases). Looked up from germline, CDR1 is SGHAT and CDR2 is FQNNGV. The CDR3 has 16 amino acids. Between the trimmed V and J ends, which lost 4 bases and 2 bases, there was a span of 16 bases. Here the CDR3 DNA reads TGTGCCAGCAGCTACACCCTCGGGGGGCTCACAGATACGCAGTATTTT. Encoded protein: CASSYTLGGLTDTQYF.

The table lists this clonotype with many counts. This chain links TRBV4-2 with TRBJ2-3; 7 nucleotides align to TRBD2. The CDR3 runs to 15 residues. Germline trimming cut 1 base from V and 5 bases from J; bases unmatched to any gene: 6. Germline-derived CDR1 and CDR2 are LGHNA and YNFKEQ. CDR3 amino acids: CASSQGGRGIDTQYF. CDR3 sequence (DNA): TGTGCCAGCAGCCAAGGCGGGAGAGGAATAGATACGCAGTATTTT.

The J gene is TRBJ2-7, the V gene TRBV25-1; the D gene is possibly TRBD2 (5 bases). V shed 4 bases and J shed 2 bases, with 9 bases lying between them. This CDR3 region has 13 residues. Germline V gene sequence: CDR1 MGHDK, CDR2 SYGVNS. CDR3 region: CASSGPGTYEQYF. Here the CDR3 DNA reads TGTGCCAGCAGTGGACCGGGGACCTACGAGCAGTACTTC.

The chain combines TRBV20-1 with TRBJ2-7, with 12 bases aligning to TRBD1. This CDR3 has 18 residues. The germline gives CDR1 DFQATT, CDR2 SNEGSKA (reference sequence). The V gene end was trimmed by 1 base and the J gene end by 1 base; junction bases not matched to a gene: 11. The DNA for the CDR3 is TGCAGTGCTAGAGCAGCCCCGGGACAGGGGGCTATGTCCTACGAGCAGTACTTC. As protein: CSARAAPGQGAMSYEQYF.

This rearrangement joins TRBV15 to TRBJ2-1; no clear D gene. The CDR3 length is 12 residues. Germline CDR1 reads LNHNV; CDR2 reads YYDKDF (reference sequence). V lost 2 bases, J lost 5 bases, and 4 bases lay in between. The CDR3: CATSRSHNEQFF. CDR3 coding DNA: TGTGCCACCAGCAGATCGCACAATGAGCAGTTCTTC.

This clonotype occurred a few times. This CDR3 reads CSARRTGRDTQYF. In DNA form, the CDR3 reads TGCAGTGCTAGACGGACAGGGAGGGATACGCAGTATTTT. The genes are TRBV20-1 and TRBJ2-3; TRBD1 matches 8 bases. The CDR3 covers 13 residues. V was pared by 2 bases and J by 6 bases, with 4 bases of the junction left unmatched. Looked up from germline, CDR1 is DFQATT and CDR2 is SNEGSKA (reference sequence).

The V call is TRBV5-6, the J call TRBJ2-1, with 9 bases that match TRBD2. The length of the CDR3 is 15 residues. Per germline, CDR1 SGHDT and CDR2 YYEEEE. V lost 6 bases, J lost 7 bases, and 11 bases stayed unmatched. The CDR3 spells CASTWLGTSRNEQFF. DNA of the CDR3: TGTGCCAGCACCTGGCTCGGGACTAGCAGGAATGAGCAGTTCTTC.

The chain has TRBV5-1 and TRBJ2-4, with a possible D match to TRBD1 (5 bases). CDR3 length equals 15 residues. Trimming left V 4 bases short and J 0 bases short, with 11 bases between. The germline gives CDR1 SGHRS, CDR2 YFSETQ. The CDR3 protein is CASSPDKAAKNIQYF. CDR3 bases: TGCGCCAGCAGCCCGGACAAAGCAGCCAAAAACATTCAGTACTTC.

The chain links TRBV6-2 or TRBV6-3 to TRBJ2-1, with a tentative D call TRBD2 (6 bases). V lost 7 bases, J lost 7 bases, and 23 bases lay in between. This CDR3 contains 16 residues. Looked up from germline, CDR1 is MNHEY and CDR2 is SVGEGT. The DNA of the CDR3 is TGTGCCAGCACCACCTTCGGGCGGTCGGGAGTGAATGAGCAGTTCTTC. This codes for CASTTFGRSGVNEQFF.

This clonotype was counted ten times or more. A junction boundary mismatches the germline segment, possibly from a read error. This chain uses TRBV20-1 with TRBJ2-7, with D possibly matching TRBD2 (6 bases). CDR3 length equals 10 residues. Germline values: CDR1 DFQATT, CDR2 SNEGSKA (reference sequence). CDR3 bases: TGCAGTGCTAGAGGGCTAGCGCGGGCCTTC. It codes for CSARGLARAF.

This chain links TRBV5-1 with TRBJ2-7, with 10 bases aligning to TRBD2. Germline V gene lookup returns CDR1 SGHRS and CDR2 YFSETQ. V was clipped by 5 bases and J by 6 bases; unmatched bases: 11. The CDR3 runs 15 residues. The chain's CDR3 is CASSLLERGGAEQYF. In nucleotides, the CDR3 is TGCGCCAGCAGTTTACTTGAGCGGGGGGGAGCCGAGCAGTACTTC.

The chain's CDR3 is CASSESRRGNGGELFF. CDR3 DNA sequence: TGCGCCAGCAGTGAGTCGAGGCGCGGGAATGGCGGGGAGCTGTTTTTT. This chain uses TRBV10-1 with TRBJ2-2; maybe TRBD2 (6 bases). The germline CDR1 and CDR2 sequences are WNHNN and SYGVQD (reference sequence). V gave up 0 bases and J gave up 7 bases, with 15 bases separating them. The CDR3 totals 16 residues.

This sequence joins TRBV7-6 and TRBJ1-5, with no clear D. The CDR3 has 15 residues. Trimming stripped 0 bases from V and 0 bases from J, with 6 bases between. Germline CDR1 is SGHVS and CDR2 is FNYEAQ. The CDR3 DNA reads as TGTGCCAGCAGCTTAGCGCCATATAGCAATCAGCCCCAGCATTTT. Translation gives CASSLAPYSNQPQHF.

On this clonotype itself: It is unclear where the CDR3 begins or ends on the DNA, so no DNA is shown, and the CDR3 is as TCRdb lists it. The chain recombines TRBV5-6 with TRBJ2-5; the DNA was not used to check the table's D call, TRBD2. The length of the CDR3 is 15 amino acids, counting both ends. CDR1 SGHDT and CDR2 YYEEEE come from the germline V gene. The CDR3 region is CASSFLWTSEETQYF.

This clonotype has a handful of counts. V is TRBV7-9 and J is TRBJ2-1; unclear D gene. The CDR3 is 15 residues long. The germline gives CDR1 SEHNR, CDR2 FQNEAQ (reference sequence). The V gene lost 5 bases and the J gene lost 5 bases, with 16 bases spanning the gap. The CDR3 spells CASSARPLGNNEQFF. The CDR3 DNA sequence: TGTGCCAGCAGCGCCCGTCCCCTTGGGAACAATGAGCAGTTCTTC. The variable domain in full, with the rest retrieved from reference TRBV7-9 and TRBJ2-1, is DTGVSQNPRHKITKRGQNVTFRCDPISEHNRLYWYRQTLGQGPEFLTYFQNEAQLEKSRLLSDRFSAERPKGSFSTLEIQRTEQGDSAMYLCASSARPLGNNEQFFGPGTRLTVL.

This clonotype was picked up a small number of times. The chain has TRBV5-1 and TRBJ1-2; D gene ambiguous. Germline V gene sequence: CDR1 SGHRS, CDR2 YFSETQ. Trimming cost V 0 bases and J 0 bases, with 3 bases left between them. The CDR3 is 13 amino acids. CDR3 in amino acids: CASSLESNYGYTF. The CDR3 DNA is TGCGCCAGCAGCTTGGAGTCTAACTATGGCTACACCTTC.